The table lists the clone carrying this T cell receptor beta chain with a count of one. Its antigen is currently unknown. In each case, RNA was isolated and then reverse transcribed into cDNA as the sequencing template. Profiled with immunoSEQ multiplex PCR; TCRdb holds only in-frame clones, not every one. The sample lists roughly 200,000 clones, more than 30% occurring once. As for treatment: oral pan-JAK inhibitor, 5-10 mg twice daily. The sample comes from a study of CD8+ T cells in alopecia areata. As for the study in general: Tofacitinib therapy lasting 6 to 18 months was followed by 6 months off drug. Whole-study findings and limits: Under tofacitinib, fewer expanded CD8+ clones appeared among the top 100 scalp clones.

This CDR3 has 12 amino acids. Trimming removed 6 bases at V and 1 base at J, with 6 bases between. Germline V gene data show CDR1 as MNHEY and CDR2 as SVGAGI. Source: CD4+ T cells sorted from blood, taken around week 31, from a patient treated with tofacitinib. The TCR comes from a human donor with alopecia areata. The V gene is TRBV6-5, the J gene TRBJ1-1; D is perhaps TRBD1 (5 bases). The CDR3 spells CASRRGNTEAFF. Written as DNA, the CDR3 is TGTGCCAGCAGGAGGGGGAACACTGAAGCTTTCTTT.